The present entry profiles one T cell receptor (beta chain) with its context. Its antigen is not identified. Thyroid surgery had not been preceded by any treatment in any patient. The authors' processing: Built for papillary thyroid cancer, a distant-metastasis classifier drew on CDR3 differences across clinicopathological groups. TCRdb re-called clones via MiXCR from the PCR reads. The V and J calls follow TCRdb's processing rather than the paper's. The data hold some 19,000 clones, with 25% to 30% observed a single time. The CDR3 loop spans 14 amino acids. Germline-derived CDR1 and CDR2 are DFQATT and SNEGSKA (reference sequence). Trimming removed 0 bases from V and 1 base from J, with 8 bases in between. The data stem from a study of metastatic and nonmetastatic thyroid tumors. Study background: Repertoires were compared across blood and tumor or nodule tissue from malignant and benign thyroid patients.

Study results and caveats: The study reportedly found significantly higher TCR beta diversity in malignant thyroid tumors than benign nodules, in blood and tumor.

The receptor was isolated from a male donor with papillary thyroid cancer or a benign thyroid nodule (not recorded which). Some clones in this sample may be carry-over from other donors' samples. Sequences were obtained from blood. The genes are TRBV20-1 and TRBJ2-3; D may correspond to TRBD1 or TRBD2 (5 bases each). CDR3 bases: TGCAGTGCTAGAGAGGGGGAAGGCACAGATACGCAGTATTTT. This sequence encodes CSAREGEGTDTQYF.